The 3 T cell receptor beta chains reported below all come from one sample, sequenced in a study of shared clonotypes between healthy human individuals (dated by TCRdb to 2019 to 2021). The method behind the library was the immunoSEQ multiplex PCR assay. Imported from immuneACCESS, the table was reduced by TCRdb to in-frame sequences with V and J called. These copies leave out some clones; in studies compared against another copy, an unresolved V gene accounts for under half, and the cause of the remainder is not known. The sample has 2 million to 2.5 million clones on record, over 90% of them singletons. The ten most abundant clones make up under 0.45% of the sample. What was sequenced was naive CD4+ T cells from PBMCs. Read against the paper, the sample's cell subset or site label means: CD45RA+ positively selected. These receptors came from a man younger than 30 in good health. Some clones in this sample may be carry-over from other donors' samples.

The J gene is TRBJ2-5, the V gene TRBV7-2; D is perhaps TRBD1 or TRBD2 (5 bases each). Germline-derived CDR1 and CDR2 are SGHTA and FQGNSA. The CDR3 loop spans 14 amino acids. V lost 5 bases, J lost 3 bases, and 13 bases lay in between. DNA for the CDR3: TGTGCCAGCAGCCCAGGGAGAGAGAAAGAGACCCAGTACTTC. Its protein product is CASSPGREKETQYF.

CDR3 residues: CASSYRAGVNTGELFF. CDR3 coding DNA: TGTGCCAGCAGTTATCGAGCGGGAGTGAACACCGGGGAGCTGTTTTTT. The chain employs TRBV6-5 and TRBJ2-2; 8 bases match TRBD2. The CDR3 extends over 16 amino acids. J gave up 1 base and V 3 bases, and 4 bases lay outside the gene matches. Germline V gene data show CDR1 as MNHEY and CDR2 as SVGAGI.

Concerning this clone itself: Other DNA variants within this sample encode the same CDR3. The V call is TRBV7-3, the J call TRBJ2-6; maybe TRBD2 (6 bases). Germline assignment: CDR1 SGHTA and CDR2 FQGTGA. V gave up 2 bases and J gave up 1 base, with 6 bases separating them. The CDR3 contains 15 residues. CDR3 coding DNA: TGTGCCAGCAGCTTACGGGGGTCTGGGGCCAACGTCCTGACTTTC. Amino acids: CASSLRGSGANVLTF.